This T cell receptor (beta chain) was sequenced during a study of shared clonotypes between healthy human individuals. Germline V gives CDR1 SGHAT, CDR2 FQNNGV. The CDR3 length is 16 residues. The V gene lost 3 bases and the J gene lost 1 base, with 12 bases spanning the gap. Regarding the study as a whole: Rarefaction showed that sequencing of sorted subsets was incomplete (despite large depth).

Turning to this clone: Its specificity is not known.

How the authors handled the data: ImmunoSEQ gave junction-only sequences without quality scores, so filtering differed. Some clones are missing from TCRdb's copy, which holds only in-frame ones; the method was immunoSEQ multiplex PCR. The V and J calls and clone size are taken from that table; D and trimming were inferred from the DNA. Here the sample spans fewer than 350,000 clones, 80% to 90% being singletons. Every one of the donors was a Caucasian adult that lived in Nashville, Tennessee. Pooled CD45RO+ cells and CCR7-negative CD45RA+ TemRA cells made up CD8 memory. The clonotype was recovered from a man aged 18 to 35 in good health. The material sequenced was memory CD8+ T cells sorted from blood. The subset was: CD45RO+ cells pooled with CCR7-negative TemRA cells. The genes are TRBV11-2 and TRBJ2-2; the D gene is possibly TRBD2 (6 bases). The CDR3 spells CASSLGGRKNTGELFF. DNA for the CDR3: TGTGCCAGCAGCTTGGGGGGTCGGAAGAACACCGGGGAGCTGTTTTTT.